This T cell receptor (beta chain) was retrieved from a study of blood T cell repertoires in COVID-19. About the research overall: T cells, B-cell-depleted T cells, or PBMCs provided the cDNA or gDNA that served as material.

Original methodology: The assay estimated nucleated cells by amplifying reference gene primers. TCRdb keeps only in-frame clones here, not all; method: immunoSEQ multiplex PCR. V and J calls and clone size follow that table, whereas D and trimming were derived from the DNA. The table lists about 74,000 clones, around 88% of them singletons. CDR1 and CDR2 (germline): MNHEY, SMNVEV (reference sequence). The CDR3 totals 16 residues. The V end was cut by 0 bases, the J end by 1 base, with 12 bases between. This receptor was identified in a woman older than 75 with active or convalescent COVID-19. The gene calls are TRBV27 and TRBJ1-2; D might be TRBD1 (5 bases). The sequenced material came from peripheral blood. The CDR3 region is CASSLSPAGGNYGYTF. CDR3 bases: TGTGCCAGCAGTTTATCGCCCGCGGGGGGTAACTATGGCTACACCTTC.